The T cell receptor (beta chain) described here comes from a study of early T cells in non-severe SARS-CoV-2 infection. CDR1 is SGHTA, CDR2 FQGNSA, per germline. The CDR3 consists of 14 residues. Trimming removed 2 bases at V and 0 bases at J, with 8 bases between. Each CDR3 protein gets one entry after TCRdb re-called the 5' RACE reads with MiXCR. This table has 51,000 or so distinct CDR3 sequences, 9.5% to 11% appearing once. This clonotype was seen many times. Sequenced sample: whole blood. This clonotype was obtained from an adult who was a healthcare worker with PCR-confirmed SARS-CoV-2 infection or an uninfected control (not recorded which). The rearrangement uses TRBV7-2 and TRBJ2-7; the D is unclear. The CDR3 spells CASSLFASSYEQYF. CDR3 DNA sequence: TGTGCCAGCAGCTTATTTGCTAGCTCCTACGAGCAGTACTTC.